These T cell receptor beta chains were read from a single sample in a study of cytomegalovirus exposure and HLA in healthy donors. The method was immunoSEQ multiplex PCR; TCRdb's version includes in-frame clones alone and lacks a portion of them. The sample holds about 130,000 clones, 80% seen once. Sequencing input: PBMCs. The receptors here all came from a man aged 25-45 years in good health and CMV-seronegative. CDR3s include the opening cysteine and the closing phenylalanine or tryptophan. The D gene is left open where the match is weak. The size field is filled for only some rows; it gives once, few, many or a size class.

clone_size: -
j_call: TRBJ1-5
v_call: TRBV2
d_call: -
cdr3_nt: TGTGCCAGCAGGACAGGACCGTCGCAGCCCCAGCATTTT
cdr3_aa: CASRTGPSQPQHF

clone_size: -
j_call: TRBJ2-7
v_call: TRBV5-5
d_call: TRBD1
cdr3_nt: TGTGCCAGCAGCTTGGAAGGGACAGGGATTGCGAACGAGCAGTACTTC
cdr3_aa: CASSLEGTGIANEQYF

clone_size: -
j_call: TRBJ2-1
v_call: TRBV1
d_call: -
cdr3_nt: TGCACCAGCAGCCAAGATTTTGGGACTCCTTACAATGAGCAGTTCTTC
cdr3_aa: CTSSQDFGTPYNEQFF

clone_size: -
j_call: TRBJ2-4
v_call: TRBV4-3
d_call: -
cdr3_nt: TGCGCCAGCAGCCAAGATCTGGGACTCGCTTCCCAGTACTTC
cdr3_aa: CASSQDLGLASQYF

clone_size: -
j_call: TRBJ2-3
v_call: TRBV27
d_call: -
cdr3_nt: TGTGCCAGCCGTAGTTATCTGCGGGAAACCACAGATACGCAGTATTTT
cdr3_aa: CASRSYLRETTDTQYF

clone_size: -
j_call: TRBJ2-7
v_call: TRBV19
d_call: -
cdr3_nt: TGTGCCAGTGGGGACAACTACGAGCAGTACTTC
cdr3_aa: CASGDNYEQYF

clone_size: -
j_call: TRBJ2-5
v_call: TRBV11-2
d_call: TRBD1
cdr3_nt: TGTGCCAGCAGGGGGACAGGGCGAGGGGAGACCCAGTACTTC
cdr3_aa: CASRGTGRGETQYF

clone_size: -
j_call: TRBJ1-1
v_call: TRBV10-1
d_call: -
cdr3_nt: TGCGCCAGCAGCGCGACGGAGACCATAGGAACTGAAGCTTTCTTT
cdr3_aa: CASSATETIGTEAFF

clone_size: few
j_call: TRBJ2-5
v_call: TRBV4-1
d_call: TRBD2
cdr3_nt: TGCGCCAGCAGCCCCCAGGGGCGGGAGGGAGGTGAGACCCAGTACTTC
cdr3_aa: CASSPQGREGGETQYF

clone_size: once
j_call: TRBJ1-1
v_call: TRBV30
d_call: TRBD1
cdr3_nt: TGTGCCTGGAGAGGACAGGGAGCGTCTGAAGCTTTCTTT
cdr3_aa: CAWRGQGASEAFF

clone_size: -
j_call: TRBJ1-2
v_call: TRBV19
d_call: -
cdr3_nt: TGTGCCAGTAGTACATACAGGGTGGAAATCTATGGCTACACCTTC
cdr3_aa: CASSTYRVEIYGYTF

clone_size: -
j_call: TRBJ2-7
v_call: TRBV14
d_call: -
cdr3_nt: TGTGCCAGCAGCCCCGTTGACACAAGGTACGAGCAGTACTTC
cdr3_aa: CASSPVDTRYEQYF

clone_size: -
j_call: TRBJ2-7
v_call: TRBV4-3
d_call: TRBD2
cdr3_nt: TGCGCCAGCAGCCAGTCCGGGACTAGCGGGAGATTCGAGCAGTACTTC
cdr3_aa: CASSQSGTSGRFEQYF

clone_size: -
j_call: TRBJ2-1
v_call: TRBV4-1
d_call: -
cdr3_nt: TGCGCCAGCAGCCAACCGCGGTCAGGGTGGAGGTTCTTC
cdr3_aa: CASSQPRSGWRFF

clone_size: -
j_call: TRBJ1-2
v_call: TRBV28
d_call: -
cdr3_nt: TGTGCCAGCAGTTTAAACAGGGCACATGGCTACACCTTC
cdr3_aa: CASSLNRAHGYTF

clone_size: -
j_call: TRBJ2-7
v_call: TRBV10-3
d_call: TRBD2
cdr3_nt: TGTGCCATCAGAAGTCGGCGGGAGGCGAACGAGCAGTACTTC
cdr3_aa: CAIRSRREANEQYF

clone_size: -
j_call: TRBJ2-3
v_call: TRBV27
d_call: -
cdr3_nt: TGTGCCAGCCGGGTGTCCGGAGATACGCAGTATTTT
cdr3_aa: CASRVSGDTQYF

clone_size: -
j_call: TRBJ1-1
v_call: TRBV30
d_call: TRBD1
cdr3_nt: TGTGCCTGGACCCCCTCAGGGGGTAATACTGAAGCTTTCTTT
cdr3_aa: CAWTPSGGNTEAFF

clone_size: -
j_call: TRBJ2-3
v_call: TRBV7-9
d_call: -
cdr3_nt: TGTGCCAGCAGCTTTAGGACTAGCACAGATACGCAGTATTTT
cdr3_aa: CASSFRTSTDTQYF

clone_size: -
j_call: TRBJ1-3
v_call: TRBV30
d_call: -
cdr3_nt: TGTGCCTGGAGTTTTCTGGTGGGCCCCGGAAACACCATATATTTT
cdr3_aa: CAWSFLVGPGNTIYF

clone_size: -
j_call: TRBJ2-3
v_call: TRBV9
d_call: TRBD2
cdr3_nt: TGTGCCAGCAGCGTTTATGGGACTAGCGGGTTCACAGATACGCAGTATTTT
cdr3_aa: CASSVYGTSGFTDTQYF

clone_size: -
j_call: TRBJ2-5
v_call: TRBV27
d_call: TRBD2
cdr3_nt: TGTGCCAGCAGATCTCTAGCGGCCCAAGAGACCCAGTACTTC
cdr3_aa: CASRSLAAQETQYF

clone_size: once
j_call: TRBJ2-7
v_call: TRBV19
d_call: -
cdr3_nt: TGTGCCAGTAGTCTCGCAGGGCTTGCCTACGAGCAGTACTTC
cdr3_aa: CASSLAGLAYEQYF

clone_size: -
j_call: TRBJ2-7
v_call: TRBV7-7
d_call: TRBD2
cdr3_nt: TGTGCCAGCAGTCTCAGCGGGGGTTACGAGCAGTACTTC
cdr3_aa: CASSLSGGYEQYF

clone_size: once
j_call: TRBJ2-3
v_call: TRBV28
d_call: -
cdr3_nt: TGTGCCAGCATTTCAGGGGGGTCCACAGATACGCAGTATTTT
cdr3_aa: CASISGGSTDTQYF

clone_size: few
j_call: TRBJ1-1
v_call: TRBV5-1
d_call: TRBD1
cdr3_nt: TGCGCCAGCAGAAGCACAGGGGGTATGAACACTGAAGCTTTCTTT
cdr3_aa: CASRSTGGMNTEAFF

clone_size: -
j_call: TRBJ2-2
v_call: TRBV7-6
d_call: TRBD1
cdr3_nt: TGTGCCAGCAGCTTAGTCGGCGGGACAGGGGGGAACGGGGAGCTGTTTTTT
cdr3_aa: CASSLVGGTGGNGELFF

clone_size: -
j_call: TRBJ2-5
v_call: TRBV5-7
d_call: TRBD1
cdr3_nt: TGTGCCAGCAGCTTGATGGGACAGGGGAGGGAGACCCAGTACTTC
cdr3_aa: CASSLMGQGRETQYF

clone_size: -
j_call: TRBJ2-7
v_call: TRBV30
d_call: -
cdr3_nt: TGTGCCTGGAGTGTTCCCTGGCCTAGCGTGCCTTCGGAACAGTACTTC
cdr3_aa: CAWSVPWPSVPSEQYF

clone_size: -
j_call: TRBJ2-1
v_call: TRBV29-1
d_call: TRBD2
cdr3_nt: TGCAGCGCTGGGGGGACTAGCGGTGGAAGGTTGGAGCAGTTCTTC
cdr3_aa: CSAGGTSGGRLEQFF

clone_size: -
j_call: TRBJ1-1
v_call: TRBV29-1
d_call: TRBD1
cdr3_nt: TGCAGCGTTGGTTCAAACTTAGACAGGGGCCGGATGAACACTGAAGCTTTCTTT
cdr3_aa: CSVGSNLDRGRMNTEAFF

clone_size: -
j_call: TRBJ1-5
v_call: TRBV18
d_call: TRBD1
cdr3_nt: TGTGCCAGCTCACCTGGGACAGATGGCGCTCAGCCCCAGCATTTT
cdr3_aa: CASSPGTDGAQPQHF

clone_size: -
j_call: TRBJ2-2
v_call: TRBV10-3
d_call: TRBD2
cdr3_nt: TGTGCCATCAGTGAGCTAGCGGGACTAAACACCGGGGAGCTGTTTTTT
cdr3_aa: CAISELAGLNTGELFF

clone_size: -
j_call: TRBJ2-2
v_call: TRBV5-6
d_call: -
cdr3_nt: TGTGCCAGCAGCTTAGGGAGAAACACCGGGGAGCTGTTTTTT
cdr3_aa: CASSLGRNTGELFF

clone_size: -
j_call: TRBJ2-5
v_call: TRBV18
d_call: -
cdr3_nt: TGTGCCAGCTCACCATATTCACAGGAGGAGACCCAGTACTTC
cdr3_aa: CASSPYSQEETQYF

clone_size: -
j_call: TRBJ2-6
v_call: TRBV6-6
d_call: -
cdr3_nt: TGTGCCAGCAGTTACTCATCGGGGTCTGGGGCCAACGTCCTGACTTTC
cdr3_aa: CASSYSSGSGANVLTF

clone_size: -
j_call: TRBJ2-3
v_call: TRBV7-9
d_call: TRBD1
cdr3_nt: TGTGCCAGCAGCTTACCCGGGACAGTGGGGAGCACAGATACGCAGTATTTT
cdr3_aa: CASSLPGTVGSTDTQYF

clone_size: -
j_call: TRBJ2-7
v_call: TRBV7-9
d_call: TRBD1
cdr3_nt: TGTGCCAGCAGCTTCGGGACAGGAGCCTACGAGCAGTACTTC
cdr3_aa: CASSFGTGAYEQYF

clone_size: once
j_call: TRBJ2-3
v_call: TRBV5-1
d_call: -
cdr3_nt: TGCGCCAGCAGCCCGGACATTGTCACAGATACGCAGTATTTT
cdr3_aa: CASSPDIVTDTQYF

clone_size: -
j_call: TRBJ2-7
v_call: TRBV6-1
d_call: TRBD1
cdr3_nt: TGTGCCAGCAGAGCGACAGGGGGCCGGTCCTACGAGCAGTACTTC
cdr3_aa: CASRATGGRSYEQYF

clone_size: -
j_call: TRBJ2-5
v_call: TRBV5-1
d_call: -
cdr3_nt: TGCGCCAGCAGCCGCGGAATTCTAGGAGAGACCCAGTACTTC
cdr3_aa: CASSRGILGETQYF

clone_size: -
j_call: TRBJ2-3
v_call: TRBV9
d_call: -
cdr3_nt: TGTGCCAGCAGCGTAGCTATCGAAGATACGCAGTATTTT
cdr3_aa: CASSVAIEDTQYF

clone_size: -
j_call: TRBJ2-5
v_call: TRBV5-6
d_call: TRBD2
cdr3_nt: TGTGCCAGCAGACCGGGACTAGCGGGAGGGGAAGAGACCCAGTACTTC
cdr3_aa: CASRPGLAGGEETQYF

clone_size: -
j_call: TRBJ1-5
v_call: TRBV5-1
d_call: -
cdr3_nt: TGCGCCAGCCGGTTCGAGGACAATCAGCCCCAGCATTTT
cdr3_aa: CASRFEDNQPQHF

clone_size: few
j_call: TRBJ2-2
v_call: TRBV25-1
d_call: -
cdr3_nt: TGTGCCAGCAGTGAATACGGGCCGGGGGCGAACACCGGGGAGCTGTTTTTT
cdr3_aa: CASSEYGPGANTGELFF

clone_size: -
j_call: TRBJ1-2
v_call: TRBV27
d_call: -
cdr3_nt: TGTGCCAGCAGTTCAACAGGCTTCCTAGTACCCTATTATGGCTACACCTTC
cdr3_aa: CASSSTGFLVPYYGYTF